This TCR beta chain was documented in a study of blood T cell repertoires in COVID-19. Study context: Spain, Italy and the United States supplied samples that represented acute and convalescent COVID-19.

Original processing notes: Estimated nucleated cell counts came from reference gene primer amplification. Here immunoSEQ multiplex PCR was the method, and the copy in TCRdb shows in-frame clones only, minus some. That table gives V, J and clone size, and the DNA gave D and trimming. The repertoire holds under 200,000 clones, with 86% as singletons. Participants were aged roughly 18 to 90 years, lived in over 20 US areas, and enrolled virtually. Clinical history reported by participants formed the basis on which cohorts were assigned. This clonotype was obtained from a man aged 40-50 years with acute COVID-19. The source material was PBMCs or T cells enriched from blood (not recorded which).

CDR3: CASSPGLSTDTQYF. CDR3 coding DNA: TGTGCCAGCAGCCCCGGACTTAGCACAGATACGCAGTATTTT. The gene calls are TRBV2 and TRBJ2-3; D possibly corresponds to TRBD2 (5 bases). The CDR3 is made up of 14 amino acids. The germline gives CDR1 SNHLY, CDR2 FYNNEI. The V end was cut by 6 bases, the J end by 0 bases, with 10 bases between.